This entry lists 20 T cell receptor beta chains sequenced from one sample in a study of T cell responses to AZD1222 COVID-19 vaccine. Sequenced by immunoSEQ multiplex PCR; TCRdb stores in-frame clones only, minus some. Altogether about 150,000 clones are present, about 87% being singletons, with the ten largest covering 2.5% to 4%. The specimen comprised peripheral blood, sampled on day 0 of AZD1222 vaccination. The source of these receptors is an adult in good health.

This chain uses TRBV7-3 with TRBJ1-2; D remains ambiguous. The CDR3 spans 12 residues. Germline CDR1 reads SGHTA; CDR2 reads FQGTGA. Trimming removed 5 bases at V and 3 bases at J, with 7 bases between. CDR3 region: CASSDGYYGYTF. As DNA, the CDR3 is TGTGCCAGCAGCGACGGGTACTATGGCTACACCTTC. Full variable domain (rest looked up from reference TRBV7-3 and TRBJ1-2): GAGVSQTPSNKVTEKGKYVELRCDPISGHTALYWYRQSLGQGPEFLIYFQGTGAADDSGLPNDRFFAVRPEGSVSTLKIQRTERGDSAVYLCASSDGYYGYTFGSGTRLTVV.

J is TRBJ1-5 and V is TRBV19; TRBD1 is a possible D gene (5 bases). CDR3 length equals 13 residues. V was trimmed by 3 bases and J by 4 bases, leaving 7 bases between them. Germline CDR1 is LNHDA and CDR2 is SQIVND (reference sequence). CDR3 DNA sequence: TGTGCCAGTAGTATTCCAGGGAATCAGCCCCAGCATTTT. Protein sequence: CASSIPGNQPQHF.

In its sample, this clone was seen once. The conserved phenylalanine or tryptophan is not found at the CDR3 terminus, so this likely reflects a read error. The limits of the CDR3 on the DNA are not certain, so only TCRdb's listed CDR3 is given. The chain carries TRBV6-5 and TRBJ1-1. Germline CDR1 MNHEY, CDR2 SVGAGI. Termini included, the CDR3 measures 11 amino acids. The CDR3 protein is CASPGPQSDVR.

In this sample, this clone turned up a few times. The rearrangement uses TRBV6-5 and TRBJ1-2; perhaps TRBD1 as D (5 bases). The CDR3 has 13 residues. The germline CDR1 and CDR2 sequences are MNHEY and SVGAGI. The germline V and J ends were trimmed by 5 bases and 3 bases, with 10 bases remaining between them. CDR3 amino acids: CASSISGDYGYTF. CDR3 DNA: TGTGCCAGCAGTATCTCGGGGGACTATGGCTACACCTTC.

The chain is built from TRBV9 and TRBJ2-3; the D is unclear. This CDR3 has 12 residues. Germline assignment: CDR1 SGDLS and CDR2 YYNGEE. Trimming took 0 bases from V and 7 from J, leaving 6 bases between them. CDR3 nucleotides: TGTGCCAGCAGCGTAGATTTCTATACGCAGTATTTT. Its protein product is CASSVDFYTQYF.

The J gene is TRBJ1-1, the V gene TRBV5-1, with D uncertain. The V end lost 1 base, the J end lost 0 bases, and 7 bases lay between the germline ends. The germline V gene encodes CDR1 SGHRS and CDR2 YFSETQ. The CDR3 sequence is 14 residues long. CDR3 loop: CASSLSGMNTEAFF. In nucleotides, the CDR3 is TGCGCCAGCAGCTTGTCTGGGATGAACACTGAAGCTTTCTTT.

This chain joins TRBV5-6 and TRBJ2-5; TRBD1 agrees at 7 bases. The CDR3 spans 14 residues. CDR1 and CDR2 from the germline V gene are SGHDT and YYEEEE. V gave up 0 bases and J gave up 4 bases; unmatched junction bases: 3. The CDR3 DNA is TGTGCCAGCAGCTTGGGGGGGACAGCAGAGACCCAGTACTTC. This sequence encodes CASSLGGTAETQYF.

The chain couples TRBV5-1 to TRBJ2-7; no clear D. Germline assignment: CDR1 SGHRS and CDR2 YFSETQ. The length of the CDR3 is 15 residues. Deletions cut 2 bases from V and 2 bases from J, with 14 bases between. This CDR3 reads CASSFEAAKAYEQYF. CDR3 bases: TGCGCCAGCAGCTTTGAGGCAGCTAAGGCCTACGAGCAGTACTTC.

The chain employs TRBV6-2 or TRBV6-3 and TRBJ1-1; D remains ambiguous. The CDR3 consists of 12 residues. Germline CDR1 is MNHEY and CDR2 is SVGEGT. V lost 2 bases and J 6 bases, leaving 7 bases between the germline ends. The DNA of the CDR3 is TGTGCCAGCAGTTACGTCGGGGCTGAAGCTTTCTTT. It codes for CASSYVGAEAFF.

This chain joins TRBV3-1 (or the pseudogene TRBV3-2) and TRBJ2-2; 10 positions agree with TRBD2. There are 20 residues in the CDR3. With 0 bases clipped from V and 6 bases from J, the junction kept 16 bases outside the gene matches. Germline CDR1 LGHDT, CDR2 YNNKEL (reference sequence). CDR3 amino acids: CASSQDRALLAGAGPGELFF. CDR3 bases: TGTGCCAGCAGCCAAGATCGGGCATTGCTAGCGGGGGCCGGGCCCGGGGAGCTGTTTTTT.

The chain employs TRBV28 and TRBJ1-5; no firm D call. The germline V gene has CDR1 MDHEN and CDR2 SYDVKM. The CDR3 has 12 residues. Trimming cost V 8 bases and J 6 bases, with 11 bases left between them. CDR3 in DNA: TGTGCCAGCGGGTTACCAGGTCAGCCCCAGCATTTT. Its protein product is CASGLPGQPQHF.

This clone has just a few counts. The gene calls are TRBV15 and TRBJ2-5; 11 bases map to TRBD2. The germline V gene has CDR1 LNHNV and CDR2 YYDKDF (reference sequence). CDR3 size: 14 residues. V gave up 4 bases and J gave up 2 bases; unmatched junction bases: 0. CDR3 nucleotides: TGTGCCACCAGCATAGCGGGGGGGCAAGAGACCCAGTACTTC. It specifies CATSIAGGQETQYF. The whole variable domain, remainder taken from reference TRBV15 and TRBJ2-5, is DAMVIQNPRYQVTQFGKPVTLSCSQTLNHNVMYWYQQKSSQAPKLLFHYYDKDFNNEADTPDNFQSRRPNTSFCFLDIRSPGLGDTAMYLCATSIAGGQETQYFGPGTRLLVL.

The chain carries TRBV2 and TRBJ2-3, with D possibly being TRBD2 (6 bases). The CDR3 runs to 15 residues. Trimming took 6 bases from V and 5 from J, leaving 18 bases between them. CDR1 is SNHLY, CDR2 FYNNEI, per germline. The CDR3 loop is CASSTGGVVIDTQYF. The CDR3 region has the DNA TGTGCCAGCAGCACCGGAGGGGTTGTTATAGATACGCAGTATTTT.

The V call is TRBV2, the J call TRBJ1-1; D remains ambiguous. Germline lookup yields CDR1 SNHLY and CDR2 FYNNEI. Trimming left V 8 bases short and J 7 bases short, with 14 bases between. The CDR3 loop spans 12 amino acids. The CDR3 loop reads CASSESRFEAFF. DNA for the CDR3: TGTGCCAGCTCCGAATCCCGATTTGAAGCTTTCTTT.

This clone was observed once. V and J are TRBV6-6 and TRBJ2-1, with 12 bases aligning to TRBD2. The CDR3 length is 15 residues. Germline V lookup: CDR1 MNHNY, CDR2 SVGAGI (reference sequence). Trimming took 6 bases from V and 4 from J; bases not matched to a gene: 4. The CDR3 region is CASRNLAGGYNEQFF. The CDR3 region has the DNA TGTGCCAGCAGAAATCTAGCGGGGGGGTACAATGAGCAGTTCTTC.

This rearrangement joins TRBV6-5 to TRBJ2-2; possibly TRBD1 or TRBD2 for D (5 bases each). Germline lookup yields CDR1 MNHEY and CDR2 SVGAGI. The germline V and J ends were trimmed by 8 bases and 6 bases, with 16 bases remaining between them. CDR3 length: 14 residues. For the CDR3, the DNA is TGTGCCAGCGGGACCGGACGGATATCCGGGGAGCTGTTTTTT. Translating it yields CASGTGRISGELFF.

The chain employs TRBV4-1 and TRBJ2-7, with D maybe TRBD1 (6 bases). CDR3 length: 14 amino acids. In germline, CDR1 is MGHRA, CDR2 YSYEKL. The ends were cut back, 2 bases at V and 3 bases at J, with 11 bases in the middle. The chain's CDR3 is CASSQRQEGYEQYF. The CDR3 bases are TGCGCCAGCAGCCAACGACAGGAAGGCTACGAGCAGTACTTC.

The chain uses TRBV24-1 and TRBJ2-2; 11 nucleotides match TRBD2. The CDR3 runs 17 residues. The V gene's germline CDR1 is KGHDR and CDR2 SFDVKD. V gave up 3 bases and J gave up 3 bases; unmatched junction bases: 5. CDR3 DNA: TGTGCCACCAGTGATCCAACTAGCGGGGGAGACACCGGGGAGCTGTTTTTT. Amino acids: CATSDPTSGGDTGELFF.

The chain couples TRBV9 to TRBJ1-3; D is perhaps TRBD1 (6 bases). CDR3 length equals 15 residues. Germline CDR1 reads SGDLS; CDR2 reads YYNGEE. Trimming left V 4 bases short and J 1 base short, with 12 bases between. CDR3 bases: TGTGCCAGCAGCCCCTCAGGGGTTTCTGGAAACACCATATATTTT. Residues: CASSPSGVSGNTIYF.

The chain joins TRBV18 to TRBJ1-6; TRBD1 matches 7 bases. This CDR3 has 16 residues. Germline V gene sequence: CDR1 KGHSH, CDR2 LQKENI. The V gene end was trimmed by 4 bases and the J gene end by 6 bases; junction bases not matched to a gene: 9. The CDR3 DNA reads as TGTGCCAGCTCACTAGAACAGGGGATCGGTAATTCACCCCTCCACTTT. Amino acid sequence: CASSLEQGIGNSPLHF.